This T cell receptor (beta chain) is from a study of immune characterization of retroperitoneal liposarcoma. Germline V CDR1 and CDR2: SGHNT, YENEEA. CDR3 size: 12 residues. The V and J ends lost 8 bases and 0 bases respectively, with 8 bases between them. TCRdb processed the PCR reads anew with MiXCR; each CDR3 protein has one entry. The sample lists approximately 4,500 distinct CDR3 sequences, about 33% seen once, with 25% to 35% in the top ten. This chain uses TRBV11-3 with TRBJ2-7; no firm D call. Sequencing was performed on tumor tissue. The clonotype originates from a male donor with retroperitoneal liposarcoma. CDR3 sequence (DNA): TGTGCCAGCTCTGACCTCTCCTACGAGCAGTACTTC. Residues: CASSDLSYEQYF.